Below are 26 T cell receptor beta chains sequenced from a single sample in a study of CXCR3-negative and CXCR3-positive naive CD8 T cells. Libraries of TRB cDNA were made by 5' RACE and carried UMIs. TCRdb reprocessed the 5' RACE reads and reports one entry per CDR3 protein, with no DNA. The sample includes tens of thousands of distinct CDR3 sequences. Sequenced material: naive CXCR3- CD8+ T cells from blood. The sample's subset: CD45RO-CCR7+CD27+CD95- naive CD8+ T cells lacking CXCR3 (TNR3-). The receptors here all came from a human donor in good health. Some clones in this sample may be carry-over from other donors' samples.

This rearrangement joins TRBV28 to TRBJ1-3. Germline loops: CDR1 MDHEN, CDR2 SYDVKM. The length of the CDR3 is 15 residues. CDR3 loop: CASSSPTGTGNTIYF.

The CDR3 is CASSLGTGRYEQFF. The genes are TRBV5-1 and TRBJ2-1; TCRdb's D gene call, TRBD1, goes unchecked for lack of DNA. The CDR3 is 14 amino acids. CDR1 is SGHRS and CDR2 is YFSETQ in the germline V gene.

The CDR3 reads CASSLGQRTEAFF. The chain couples TRBV27 to TRBJ1-1; the TCRdb D gene call, TRBD1, has no DNA to confirm it. Germline V gene lookup returns CDR1 MNHEY and CDR2 SMNVEV (reference sequence). The CDR3 totals 13 residues.

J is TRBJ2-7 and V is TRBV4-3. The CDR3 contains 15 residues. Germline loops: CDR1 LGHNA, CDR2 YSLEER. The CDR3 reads CASSSLETSSYEQYF.

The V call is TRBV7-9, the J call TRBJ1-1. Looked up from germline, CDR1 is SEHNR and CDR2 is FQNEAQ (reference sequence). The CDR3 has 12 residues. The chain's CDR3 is CASSLLNTEAFF.

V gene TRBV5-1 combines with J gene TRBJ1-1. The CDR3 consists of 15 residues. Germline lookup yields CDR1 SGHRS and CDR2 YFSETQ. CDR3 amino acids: CASSLEAFMNTEAFF.

This CDR3 is CASRWGGNEQFF. The rearrangement links TRBV27 to TRBJ2-1; TCRdb calls TRBD1, which cannot be checked without DNA. CDR3 length: 12 residues. The germline V gene encodes CDR1 MNHEY and CDR2 SMNVEV (reference sequence).

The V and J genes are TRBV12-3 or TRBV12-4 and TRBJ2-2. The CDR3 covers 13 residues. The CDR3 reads CASSARNTGELFF.

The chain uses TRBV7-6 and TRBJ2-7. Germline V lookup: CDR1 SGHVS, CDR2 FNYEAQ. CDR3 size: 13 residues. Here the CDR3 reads CASSLEAVYEQYF.

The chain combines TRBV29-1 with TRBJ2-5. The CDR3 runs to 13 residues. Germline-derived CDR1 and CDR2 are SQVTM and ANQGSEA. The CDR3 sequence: CSVEEESEETQYF.

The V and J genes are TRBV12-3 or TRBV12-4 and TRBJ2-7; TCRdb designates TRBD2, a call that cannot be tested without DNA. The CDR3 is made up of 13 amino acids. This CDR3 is CASTKSAGYEQYF.

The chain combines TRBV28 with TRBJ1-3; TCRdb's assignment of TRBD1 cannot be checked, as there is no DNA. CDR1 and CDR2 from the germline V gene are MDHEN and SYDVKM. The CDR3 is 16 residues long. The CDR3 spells CASRSLGTIPGNTIYF. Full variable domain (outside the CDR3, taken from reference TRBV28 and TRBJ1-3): DVKVTQSSRYLVKRTGEKVFLECVQDMDHENMFWYRQDPGLGLRLIYFSYDVKMKEKGDIPEGYSVSREKKERFSLILESASTNQTSMYLCASRSLGTIPGNTIYFGEGSWLTVV.

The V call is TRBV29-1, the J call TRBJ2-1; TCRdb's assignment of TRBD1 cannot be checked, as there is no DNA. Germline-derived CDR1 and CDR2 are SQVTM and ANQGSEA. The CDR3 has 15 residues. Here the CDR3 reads CSVEDPTVSYNEQFF.

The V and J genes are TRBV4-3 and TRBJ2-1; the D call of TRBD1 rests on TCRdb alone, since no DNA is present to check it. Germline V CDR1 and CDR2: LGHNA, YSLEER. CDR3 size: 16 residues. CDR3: CASSQDRGYGTNEQFF.

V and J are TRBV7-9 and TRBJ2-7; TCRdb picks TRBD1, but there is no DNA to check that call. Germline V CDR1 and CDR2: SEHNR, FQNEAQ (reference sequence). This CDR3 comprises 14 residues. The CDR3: CASSPTGAPYEQYF.

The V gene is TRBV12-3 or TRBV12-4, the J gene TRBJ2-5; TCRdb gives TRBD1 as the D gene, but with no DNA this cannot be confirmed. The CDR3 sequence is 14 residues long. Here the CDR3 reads CASSHNRDTETQYF.

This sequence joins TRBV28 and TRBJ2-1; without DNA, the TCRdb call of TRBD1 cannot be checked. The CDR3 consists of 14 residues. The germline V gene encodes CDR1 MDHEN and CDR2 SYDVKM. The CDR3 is CASSFDRDPYKQFF.

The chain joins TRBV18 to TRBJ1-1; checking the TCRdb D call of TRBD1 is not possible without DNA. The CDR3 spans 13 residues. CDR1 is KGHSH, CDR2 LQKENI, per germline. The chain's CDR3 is CASSPGHLNEAFF.

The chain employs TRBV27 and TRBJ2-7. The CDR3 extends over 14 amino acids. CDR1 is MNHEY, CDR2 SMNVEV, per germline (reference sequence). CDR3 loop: CASSSSLGSYEQYF.

The CDR3: CSVDFFGNIPQETQYF. The chain links TRBV29-1 to TRBJ2-5. This CDR3 comprises 16 residues. Germline values: CDR1 SQVTM, CDR2 ANQGSEA.

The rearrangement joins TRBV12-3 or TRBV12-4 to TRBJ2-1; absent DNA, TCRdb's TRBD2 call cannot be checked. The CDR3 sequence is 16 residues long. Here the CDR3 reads CASGSRAGLGHNEQFF.

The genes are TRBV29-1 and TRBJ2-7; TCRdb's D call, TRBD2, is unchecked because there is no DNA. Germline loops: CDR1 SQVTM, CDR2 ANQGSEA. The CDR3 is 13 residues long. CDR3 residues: CSVTGGHNYEQYF.

CDR3 sequence reads: CASSDKGYNEQFF. The chain joins TRBV6-4 to TRBJ2-1. Germline loops: CDR1 MRHNA, CDR2 SNTAGT. The length of the CDR3 is 13 residues.

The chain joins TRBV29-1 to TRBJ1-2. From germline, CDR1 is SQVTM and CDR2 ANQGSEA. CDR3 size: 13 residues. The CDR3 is CSVEDAANYGYTF.

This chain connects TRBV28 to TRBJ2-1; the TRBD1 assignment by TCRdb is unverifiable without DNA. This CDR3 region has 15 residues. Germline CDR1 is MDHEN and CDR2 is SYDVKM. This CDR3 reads CASSFRPLAINEQFF. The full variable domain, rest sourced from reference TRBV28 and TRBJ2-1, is DVKVTQSSRYLVKRTGEKVFLECVQDMDHENMFWYRQDPGLGLRLIYFSYDVKMKEKGDIPEGYSVSREKKERFSLILESASTNQTSMYLCASSFRPLAINEQFFGPGTRLTVL.

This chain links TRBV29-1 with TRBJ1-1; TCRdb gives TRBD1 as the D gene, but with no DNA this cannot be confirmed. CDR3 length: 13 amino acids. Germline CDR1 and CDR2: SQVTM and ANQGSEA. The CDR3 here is CSTDQGAMGEAFF.